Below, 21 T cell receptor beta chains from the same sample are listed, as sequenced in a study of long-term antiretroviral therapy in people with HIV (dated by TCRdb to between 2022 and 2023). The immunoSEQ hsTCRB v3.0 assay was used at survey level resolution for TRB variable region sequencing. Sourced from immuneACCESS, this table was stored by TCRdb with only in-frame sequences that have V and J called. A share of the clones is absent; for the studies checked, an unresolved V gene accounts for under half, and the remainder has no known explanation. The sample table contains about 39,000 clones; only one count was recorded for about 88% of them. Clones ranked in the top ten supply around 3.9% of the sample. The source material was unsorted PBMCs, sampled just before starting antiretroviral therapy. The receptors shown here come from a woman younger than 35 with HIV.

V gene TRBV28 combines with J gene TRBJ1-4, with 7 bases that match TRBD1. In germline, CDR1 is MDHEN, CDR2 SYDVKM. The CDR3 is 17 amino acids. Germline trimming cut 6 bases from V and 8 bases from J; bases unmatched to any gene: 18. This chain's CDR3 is CASSLGSGYRDSEKLFF. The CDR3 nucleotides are TGTGCCAGCAGCTTGGGGTCGGGGTACAGGGACAGCGAAAAACTGTTTTTT. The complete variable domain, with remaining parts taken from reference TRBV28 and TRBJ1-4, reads DVKVTQSSRYLVKRTGEKVFLECVQDMDHENMFWYRQDPGLGLRLIYFSYDVKMKEKGDIPEGYSVSREKKERFSLILESASTNQTSMYLCASSLGSGYRDSEKLFFGSGTQLSVL.

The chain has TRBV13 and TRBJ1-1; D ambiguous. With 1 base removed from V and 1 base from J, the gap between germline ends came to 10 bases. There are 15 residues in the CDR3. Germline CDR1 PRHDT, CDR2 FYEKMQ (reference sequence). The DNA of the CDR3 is TGTGCCAGCAGCTTAGCGGTTGTGGAGAACACTGAAGCTTTCTTT. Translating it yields CASSLAVVENTEAFF.

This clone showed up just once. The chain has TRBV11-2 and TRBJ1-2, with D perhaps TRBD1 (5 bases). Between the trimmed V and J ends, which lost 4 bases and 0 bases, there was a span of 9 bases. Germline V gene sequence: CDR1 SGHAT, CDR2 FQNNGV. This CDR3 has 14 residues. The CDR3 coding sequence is TGTGCCAGCAGCTCGGGACGGTCTAACTATGGCTACACCTTC. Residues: CASSSGRSNYGYTF. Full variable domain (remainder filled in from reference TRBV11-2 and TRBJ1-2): EAGVAQSPRYKIIEKRQSVAFWCNPISGHATLYWYQQILGQGPKLLIQFQNNGVVDDSQLPKDRFSAERLKGVDSTLKIQPAKLEDSAVYLCASSSGRSNYGYTFGSGTRLTVV.

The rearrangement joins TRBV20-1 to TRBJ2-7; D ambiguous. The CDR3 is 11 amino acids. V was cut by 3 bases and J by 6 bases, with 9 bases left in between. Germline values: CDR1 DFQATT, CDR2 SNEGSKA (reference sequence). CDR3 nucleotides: TGCAGTGCTAGGTTGGCTACCGAGCAGTACTTC. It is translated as CSARLATEQYF.

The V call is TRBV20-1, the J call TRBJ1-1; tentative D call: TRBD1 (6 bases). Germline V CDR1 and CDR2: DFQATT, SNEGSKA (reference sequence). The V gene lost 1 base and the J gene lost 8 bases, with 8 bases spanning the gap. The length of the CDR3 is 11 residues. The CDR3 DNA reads TGCAGTGCTAGAGGGACAGTAGAAGCTTTCTTT. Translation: CSARGTVEAFF.

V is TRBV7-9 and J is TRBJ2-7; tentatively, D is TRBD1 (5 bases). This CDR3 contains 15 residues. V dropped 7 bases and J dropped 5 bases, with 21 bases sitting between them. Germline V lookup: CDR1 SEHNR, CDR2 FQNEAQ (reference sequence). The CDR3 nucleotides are TGTGCCAGCACCCAATTAAGGGGTCTGGGGAACGAGCAGTACTTC. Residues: CASTQLRGLGNEQYF.

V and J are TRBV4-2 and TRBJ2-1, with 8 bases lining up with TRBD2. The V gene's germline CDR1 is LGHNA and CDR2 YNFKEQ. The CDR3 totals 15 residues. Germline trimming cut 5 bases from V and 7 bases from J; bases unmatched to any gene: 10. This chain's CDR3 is CASSRELAAGNEQFF. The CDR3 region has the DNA TGTGCCAGCAGCAGAGAACTAGCGGCCGGGAATGAGCAGTTCTTC.

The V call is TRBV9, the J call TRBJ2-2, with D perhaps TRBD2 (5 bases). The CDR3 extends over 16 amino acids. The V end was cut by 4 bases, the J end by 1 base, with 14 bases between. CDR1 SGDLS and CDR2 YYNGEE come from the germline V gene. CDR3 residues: CASSPSGLENTGELFF. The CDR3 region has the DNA TGTGCCAGCAGCCCCTCCGGACTGGAGAACACCGGGGAGCTGTTTTTT.

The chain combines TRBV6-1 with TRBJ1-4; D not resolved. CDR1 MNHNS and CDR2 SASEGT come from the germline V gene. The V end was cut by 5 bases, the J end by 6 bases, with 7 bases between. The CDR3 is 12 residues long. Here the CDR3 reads CASSSLDEKLFF. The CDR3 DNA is TGTGCCAGCAGTTCGCTAGATGAAAAACTGTTTTTT.

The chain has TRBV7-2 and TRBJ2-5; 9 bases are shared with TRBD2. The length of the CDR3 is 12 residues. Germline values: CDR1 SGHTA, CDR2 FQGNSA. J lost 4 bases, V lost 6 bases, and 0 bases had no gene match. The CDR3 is CASSSGRETQYF. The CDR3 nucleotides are TGTGCCAGCAGTAGCGGGAGAGAGACCCAGTACTTC.

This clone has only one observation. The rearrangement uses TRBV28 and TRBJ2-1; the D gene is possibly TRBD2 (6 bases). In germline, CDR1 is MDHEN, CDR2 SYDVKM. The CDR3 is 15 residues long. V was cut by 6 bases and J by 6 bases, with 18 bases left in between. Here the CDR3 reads CASSLSETGVNEQFF. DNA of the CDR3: TGTGCCAGCAGCCTAAGCGAAACGGGGGTCAATGAGCAGTTCTTC.

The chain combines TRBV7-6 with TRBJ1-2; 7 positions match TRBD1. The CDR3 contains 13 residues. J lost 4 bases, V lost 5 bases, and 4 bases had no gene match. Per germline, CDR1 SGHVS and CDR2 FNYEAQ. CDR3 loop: CASSPDRVYGYTF. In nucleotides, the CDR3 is TGTGCCAGCAGCCCCGACAGGGTCTATGGCTACACCTTC.

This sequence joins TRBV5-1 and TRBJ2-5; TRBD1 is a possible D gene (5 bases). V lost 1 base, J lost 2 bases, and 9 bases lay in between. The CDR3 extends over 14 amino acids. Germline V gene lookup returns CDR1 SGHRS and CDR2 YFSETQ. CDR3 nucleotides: TGCGCCAGCAGCTTGCAGGGTTCTCAAGAGACCCAGTACTTC. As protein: CASSLQGSQETQYF. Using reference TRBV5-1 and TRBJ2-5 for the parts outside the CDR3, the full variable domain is KAGVTQTPRYLIKTRGQQVTLSCSPISGHRSVSWYQQTPGQGLQFLFEYFSETQRNKGNFPGRFSGRQFSNSRSEMNVSTLELGDSALYLCASSLQGSQETQYFGPGTRLLVL.

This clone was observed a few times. The CDR3, as DNA: TGCAGCGTTGCTCCGGGACAGGGCCAGGAGACCCAGTACTTC. It is translated as CSVAPGQGQETQYF. The chain uses TRBV29-1 and TRBJ2-5, with 9 bases lining up with TRBD1. The V segment lost 4 bases and the J segment 5 bases; nucleotides outside the gene matches: 8. In germline, CDR1 is SQVTM, CDR2 ANQGSEA. The CDR3 has 14 amino acids.

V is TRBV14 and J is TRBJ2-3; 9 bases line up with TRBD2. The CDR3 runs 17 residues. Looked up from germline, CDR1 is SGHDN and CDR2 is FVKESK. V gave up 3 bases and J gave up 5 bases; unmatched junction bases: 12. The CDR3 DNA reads TGTGCCAGCAGCCAGAAAATCTGGACTAGCGTAGAAGATACGCAGTATTTT. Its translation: CASSQKIWTSVEDTQYF.

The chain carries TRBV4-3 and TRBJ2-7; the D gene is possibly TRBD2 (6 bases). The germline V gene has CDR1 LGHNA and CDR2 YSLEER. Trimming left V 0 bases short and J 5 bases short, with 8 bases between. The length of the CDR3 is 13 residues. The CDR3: CASSQEGGDEQYF. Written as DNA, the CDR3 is TGCGCCAGCAGCCAAGAAGGAGGGGACGAGCAGTACTTC.

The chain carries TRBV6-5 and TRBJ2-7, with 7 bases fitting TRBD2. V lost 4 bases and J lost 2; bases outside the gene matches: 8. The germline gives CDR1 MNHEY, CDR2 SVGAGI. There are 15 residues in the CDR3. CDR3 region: CASSSPSGPTYEQYF. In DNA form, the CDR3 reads TGTGCCAGCAGTTCCCCTAGCGGACCGACCTACGAGCAGTACTTC.

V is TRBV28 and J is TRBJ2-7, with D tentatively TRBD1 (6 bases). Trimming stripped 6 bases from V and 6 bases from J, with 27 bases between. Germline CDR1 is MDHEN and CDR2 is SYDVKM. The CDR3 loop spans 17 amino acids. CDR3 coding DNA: TGTGCCAGCAGCTTGGGACAAAGCTTACGACCTACGATCGAGCAGTACTTC. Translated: CASSLGQSLRPTIEQYF.

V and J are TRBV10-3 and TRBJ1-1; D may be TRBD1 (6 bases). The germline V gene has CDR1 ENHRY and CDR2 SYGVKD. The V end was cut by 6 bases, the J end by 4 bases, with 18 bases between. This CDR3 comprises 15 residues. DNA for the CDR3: TGTGCCATCAGGGGATTGGGGGGCAGGGGCACTGAAGCTTTCTTT. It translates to CAIRGLGGRGTEAFF.

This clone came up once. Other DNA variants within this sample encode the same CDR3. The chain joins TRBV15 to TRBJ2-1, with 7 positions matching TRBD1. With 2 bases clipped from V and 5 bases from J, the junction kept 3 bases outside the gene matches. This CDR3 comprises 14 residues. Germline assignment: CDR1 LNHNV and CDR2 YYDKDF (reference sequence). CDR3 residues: CATSRPGQNNEQFF. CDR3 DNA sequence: TGTGCCACCAGCAGACCGGGACAGAACAATGAGCAGTTCTTC.

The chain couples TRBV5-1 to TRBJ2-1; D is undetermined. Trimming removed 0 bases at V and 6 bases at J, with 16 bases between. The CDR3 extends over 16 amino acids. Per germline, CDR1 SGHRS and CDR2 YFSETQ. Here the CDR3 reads CASSLEGRALPNEQFF. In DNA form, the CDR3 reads TGCGCCAGCAGCTTGGAGGGCCGGGCTCTACCCAATGAGCAGTTCTTC.